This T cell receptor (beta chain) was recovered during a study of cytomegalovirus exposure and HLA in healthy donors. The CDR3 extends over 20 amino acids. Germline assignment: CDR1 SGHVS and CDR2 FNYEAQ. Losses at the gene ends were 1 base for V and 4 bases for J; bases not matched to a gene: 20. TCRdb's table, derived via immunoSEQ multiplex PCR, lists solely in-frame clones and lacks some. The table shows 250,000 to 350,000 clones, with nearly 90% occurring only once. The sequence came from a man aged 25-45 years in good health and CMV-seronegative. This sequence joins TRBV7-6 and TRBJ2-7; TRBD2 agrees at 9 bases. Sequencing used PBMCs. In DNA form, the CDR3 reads TGTGCCAGCAGCTTAGACGCTCTGTTTGACTCGCGGGGGGGCCGGTACGAGCAGTACTTC. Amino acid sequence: CASSLDALFDSRGGRYEQYF.